This TCR beta chain stems from a study of CD8+ T cells in alopecia areata. Across the whole study: Treated individuals took tofacitinib by mouth, 5 to 10 mg twice daily.

The treatment is: oral pan-JAK inhibitor, 5-10 mg twice daily. Following extraction, RNA underwent reverse transcription to cDNA, which served as the sequencing template. Profiling relied on immunoSEQ multiplex PCR, and the TCRdb table lists in-frame clones only, not all of them. This table has 110,000 or so clones, around 58% appearing once. The receptor was isolated from a human donor with alopecia areata. Material: CD8+ T cells sorted from blood, obtained at week 4, from a patient treated with tofacitinib.

In DNA, the CDR3 is TGTGCCAGCAGTGAATCGGGGGGGTCAGATACGCAGTATTTT. Protein: CASSESGGSDTQYF. The chain recombines TRBV25-1 with TRBJ2-3, with 8 bases fitting TRBD2. Germline trimming cut 1 base from V and 4 bases from J; bases unmatched to any gene: 1. The length of the CDR3 is 14 residues. The V gene's germline CDR1 is MGHDK and CDR2 SYGVNS.